The source of this TCR beta chain is a study of regulatory T cells in long-lasting Graves disease (dated by TCRdb to about 2021). Study-wide context: Patients with newly diagnosed Graves' disease had been on antithyroid drugs for under 3 months. The study took place in China and was registered as a clinical trial. A total of about 33 samples underwent TCR sequencing, from about 13 patients with persistent Graves' disease and 20 or so patients with newly diagnosed Graves' disease. Patients with persistent Graves' disease were compared with patients with newly diagnosed Graves' disease using TCR sequencing and RNA sequencing of peripheral blood. Findings and caveats that apply to the study as a whole: Because the primary lesion, thyroid tissue, could not be accessed, the study looked at peripheral blood alone. Persistent patients shared more public clonotypes among themselves (roughly 2,700) than newly diagnosed patients did (about 1,000). TRBV28, TRBJ1-2 and TRBJ2-5 were preferentially used in persistent disease, while TRBV20-1 and TRBJ2-1 were favored in newly diagnosed disease. Sequencing and analysis were limited to the TCR beta chain. The authors noted that the small sample size was a limitation that may lower accuracy. Compared with newly diagnosed patients, patients with persistent Graves' disease had lower TCR Shannon entropy and fewer highly expanded clones, which suggests clonal expansion.

The library relied on multiplex PCR. The sequencing machine was an Illumina HiSeq 4000. To build TCR beta libraries, CDR3 regions were amplified by Arm-PCR using iRepertoire HTBI primers. Before sequencing, the PCR products went through gel purification. The source study handled its data this way. Gene usage analysis of CDR3 amino acid clonotypes used the approximately 62 TRBV and about 15 TRBJ segments found across samples. COPE and FqMerger were used to merge the filtered high-quality paired reads into contigs. Contigs were aligned with BLAST to IMGT TRBV, TRBD and TRBJ reference genes, and CDR3 was defined per IMGT. Highly expanded clones were defined as clonotypes with a frequency above 0.1%. Shannon entropy was used to measure repertoire diversity, and the Gini coefficient was used to measure V-J evenness. A clonotype was considered public if more than one individual shared it. In TCRdb, the public reads were trimmed at Q25 with fastp and aligned with MiXCR, with productive beta chains retained. Here each entry gathers all rows of one CDR3 protein and keeps the most common genes and DNA. TCRdb, not the original authors, processed these V and J calls. This sample lists about 420,000 distinct CDR3 sequences; less than 20% were detected once. 23% of the sample comes from the top ten.

Looking up the germline V gene yields CDR1 SQVTM and CDR2 ANQGSEA. Trimming accounts for 7 bases at V and 6 bases at J, while the number of junction bases matched to no gene is 4. The CDR3 runs 12 amino acids, cysteine and phenylalanine included. Left in the record is the CDR3 DNA by itself, 36 bases read in frame from the first base. In light of the paper, this sample's time point label describes: newly diagnosed GD, antithyroid drugs for less than 3 months. RNA was extracted from PBMCs in TRIzol for both TCR sequencing and RNA sequencing. The diagnosis of Graves' disease followed American Thyroid Association guidelines. The patients came from an endocrinology department in Xi'an, China. Each patient gave 9 to 10 milliliters of peripheral blood, collected in an EDTA anticoagulant tube. PBMCs were isolated by Ficoll Paque Plus density gradient separation without further T cell sorting. An Agilent 2100 Bioanalyzer and agarose gel were used to assess RNA quality, and a NanoDrop 2000 was used to measure RNA concentration.

Turning to this clonotype: There is no known antigen for this receptor. Base qualities are not at hand, and no much larger clone is one base apart.

The same sample was also used in a study of T cells in Graves' hyperthyroidism and ophthalmopathy. As described in the second report: A patient counted as having stable Graves' hyperthyroidism if no progression to ophthalmopathy occurred over 18 months of follow-up. The hyperthyroidism patients were between 18 and 65 years old and newly diagnosed, with a disease duration of less than 2 months. Any patient with an uncontrolled infection, another autoimmune disease, pregnancy or lactation was excluded. Diagnoses were established on the basis of clinical symptoms, serum thyroxine and TRAb, thyroid ultrasound, and orbital computed tomography. The first round of RT-PCR for the TCR CDR3 was performed with the HTBI primer set and the Qiagen OneStep RT-PCR kit. Blood samples also contained most of the expanded thyroid clonotypes (frequency above 0.001), which suggests that blood repertoires may reflect thyroid immune responses. A 13 V-J signature model separated ophthalmopathy from stable hyperthyroidism, with 87.88% sensitivity and 81% to 83% specificity in cross-validation and 80%/75% in testing. In validation, progression to ophthalmopathy was predicted by the model with 55% to 71% sensitivity and 72% to 80% specificity, a median of 6.5 months before onset. A discovery cohort of roughly 96 patients, approximately 45 with Graves' ophthalmopathy and roughly 59 with stable Graves' hyperthyroidism, was used to find distinguishing TCR V-J signatures. Prospective prediction of ophthalmopathy was tested in an independent validation cohort of approximately 19 hyperthyroidism patients and 17 patients who later progressed to ophthalmopathy. For training and testing, the 100 or so patients in the discovery cohort were randomly divided in a 7:3 ratio. The study also compared thyroid tissue and blood T-cell repertoires from more than 5 Graves' hyperthyroidism patients. Following sampling, methimazole starting at 30 mg daily was given to hyperthyroidism patients, and high-dose intravenous methylprednisolone was given to ophthalmopathy patients. Libraries were constructed in a second round of multiplex PCR, after which size selection and purification were performed. Paired-end sequencing of the libraries was performed with 100 bp reads on an Illumina HiSeq2000. SOAPnuke was used to process the raw data, removing reads that contained adapters or uncalled bases, had a mean Phred below 15, or lacked an exact match to the constant primer or identifier. COPE v1.2.5 was used to merge the high-quality paired reads, and each unique nucleotide sequence was defined as a clonotype. Clonotypes were aligned to IMGT TRBV, TRBD and TRBJ reference segments using MiTCR v1.1. The analysis was restricted to V-J combinations with a frequency above 0.0001, which together covered 99.2% of the repertoires. A TCS score was defined as the ratio of F50 (clonal expansion) to E x V (chaos), with BLOSUM62-based TCRdist applied between CDR3 peptides within each V-J. Welch's t-statistics and random forest reduced 500 to 650 V-J features to 13, which were used in a naive Bayes classifier (R e1071). No statistical method was used to set the sample size in advance, and investigators knew the group allocation. TCR Vbeta CDR3 sequencing of some 140 peripheral blood samples (roughly 41 ophthalmopathy, some 75 hyperthyroidism and roughly 17 progressor patients) is reported in the paper.

Source: peripheral blood mononuclear cells (PBMCs), taken at new diagnosis, from a patient treated with antithyroid drugs. This chain joins TRBV29-1 to TRBJ2-7, and TRBD2 matches 12 of the central bases. The sequence derives from a woman younger than 35 with Graves disease. Donor details come from another sample of the same person, matched by shared clones. The CDR3 sequence is CSASSGRGEQYF. The DNA is TGCAGCGCGTCTAGCGGGAGGGGCGAGCAGTACTTC.